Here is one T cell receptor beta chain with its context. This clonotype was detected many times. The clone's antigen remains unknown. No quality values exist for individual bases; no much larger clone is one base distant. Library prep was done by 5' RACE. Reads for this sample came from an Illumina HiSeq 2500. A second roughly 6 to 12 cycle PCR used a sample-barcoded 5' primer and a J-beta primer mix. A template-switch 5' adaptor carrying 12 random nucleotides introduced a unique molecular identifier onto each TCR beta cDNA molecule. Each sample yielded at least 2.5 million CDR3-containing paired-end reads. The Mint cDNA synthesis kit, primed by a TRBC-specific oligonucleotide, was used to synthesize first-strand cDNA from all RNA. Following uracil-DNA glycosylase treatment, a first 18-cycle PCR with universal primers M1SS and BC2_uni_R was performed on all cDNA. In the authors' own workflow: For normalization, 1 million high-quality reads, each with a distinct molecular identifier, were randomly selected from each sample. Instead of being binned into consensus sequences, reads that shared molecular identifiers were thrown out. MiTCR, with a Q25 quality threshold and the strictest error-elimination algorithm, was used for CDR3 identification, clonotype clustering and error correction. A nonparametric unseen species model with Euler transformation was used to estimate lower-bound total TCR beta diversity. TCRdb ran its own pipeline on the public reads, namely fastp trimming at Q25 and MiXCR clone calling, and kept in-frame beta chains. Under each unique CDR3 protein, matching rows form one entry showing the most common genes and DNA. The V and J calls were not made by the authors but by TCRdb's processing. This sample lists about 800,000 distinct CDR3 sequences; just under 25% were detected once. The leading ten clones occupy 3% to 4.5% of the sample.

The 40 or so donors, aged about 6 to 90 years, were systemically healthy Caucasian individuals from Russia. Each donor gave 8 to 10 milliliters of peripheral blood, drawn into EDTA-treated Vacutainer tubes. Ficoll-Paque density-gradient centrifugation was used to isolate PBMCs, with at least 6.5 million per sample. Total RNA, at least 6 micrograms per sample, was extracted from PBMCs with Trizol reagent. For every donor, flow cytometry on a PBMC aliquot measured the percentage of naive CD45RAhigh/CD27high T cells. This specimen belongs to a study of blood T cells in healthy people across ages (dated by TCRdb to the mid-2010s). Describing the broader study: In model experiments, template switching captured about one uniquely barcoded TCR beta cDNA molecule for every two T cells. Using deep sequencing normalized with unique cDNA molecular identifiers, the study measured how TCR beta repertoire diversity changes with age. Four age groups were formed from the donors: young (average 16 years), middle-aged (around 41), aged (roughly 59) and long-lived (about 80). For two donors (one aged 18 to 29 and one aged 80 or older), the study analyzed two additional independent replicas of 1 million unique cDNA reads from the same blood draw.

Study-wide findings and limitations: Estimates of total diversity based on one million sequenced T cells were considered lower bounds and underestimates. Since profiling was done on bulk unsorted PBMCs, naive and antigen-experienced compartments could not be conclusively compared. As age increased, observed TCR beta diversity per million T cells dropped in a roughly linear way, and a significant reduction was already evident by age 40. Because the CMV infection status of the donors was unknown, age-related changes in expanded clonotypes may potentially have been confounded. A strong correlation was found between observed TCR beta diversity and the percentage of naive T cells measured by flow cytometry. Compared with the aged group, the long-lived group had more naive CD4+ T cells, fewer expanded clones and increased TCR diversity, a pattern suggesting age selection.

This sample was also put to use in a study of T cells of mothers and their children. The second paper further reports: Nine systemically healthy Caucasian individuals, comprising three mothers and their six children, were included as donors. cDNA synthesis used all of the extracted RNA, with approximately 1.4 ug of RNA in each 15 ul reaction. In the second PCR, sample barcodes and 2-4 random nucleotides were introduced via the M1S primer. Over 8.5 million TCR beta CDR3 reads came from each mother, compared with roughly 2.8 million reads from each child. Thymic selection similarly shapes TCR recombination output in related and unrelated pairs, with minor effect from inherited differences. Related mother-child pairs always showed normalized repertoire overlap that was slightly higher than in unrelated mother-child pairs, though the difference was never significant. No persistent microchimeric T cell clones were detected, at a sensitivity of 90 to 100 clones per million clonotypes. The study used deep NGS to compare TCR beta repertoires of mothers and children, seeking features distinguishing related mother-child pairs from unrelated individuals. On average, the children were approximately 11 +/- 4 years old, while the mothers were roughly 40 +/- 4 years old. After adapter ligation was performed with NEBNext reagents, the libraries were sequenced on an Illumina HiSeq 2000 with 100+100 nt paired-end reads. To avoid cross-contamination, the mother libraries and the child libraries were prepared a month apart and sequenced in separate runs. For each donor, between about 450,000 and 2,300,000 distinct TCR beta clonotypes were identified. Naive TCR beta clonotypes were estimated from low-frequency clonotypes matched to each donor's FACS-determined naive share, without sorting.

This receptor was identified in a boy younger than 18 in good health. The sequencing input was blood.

The DNA is TGCAGCGTTGAGTCCCACAATGAGCAGTTCTTC. The resulting protein is CSVESHNEQFF. The sequence links TRBV29-1 to TRBJ2-1, with no reliable assignment of the D segment. V and J are truncated by 3 bases and 5 bases respectively, leaving an intervening sequence of 5 bases. The germline V gene supplies CDR1 SQVTM and CDR2 ANQGSEA. The CDR3 holds 11 amino acids from the cysteine to the phenylalanine. Only the CDR3 portion is preserved as DNA: 33 bases, with reading frame beginning at the first base.